These T cell receptor beta chains were read from a single sample in a study of T cell responses to AZD1222 COVID-19 vaccine. Using immunoSEQ multiplex PCR, the repertoire was profiled, and TCRdb retains in-frame clones only, with some absent. The profile shows 95,000 to 150,000 clones, 85% to 95% of them singletons. Specimen: peripheral blood, collected on day 0 of AZD1222 vaccination. These receptor sequences come from an adult in good health. Both conserved end residues are trimmed from each CDR3.

>TRBV18|TRBJ2-1
ASSPPNFLRHNEQF
>TRBV11-2|TRBJ1-1
ATRYSRAGENTEAF
>TRBV6-2/TRBV6-3|TRBJ2-1
ASSHNEQF
>TRBV12-5|TRBJ2-1
ASGLNPGEGANEQF
>TRBV9|TRBJ1-3
ASSVASYSGNTIY
>TRBV3-1/TRBV3-2|TRBJ1-6
ASSQDRGPYSPLH
>TRBV7-9|TRBJ1-2
ASSLEELTASSNYGYT
>TRBV2|TRBJ1-1
ASSPQRAANTEAF
>TRBV19|TRBJ1-5
ASRKAWDRGPRPQH
>TRBV2|TRBJ2-5
ASSEDRGFFGETQY
>TRBV6-5|TRBJ1-6
ASSYASPNSPLH
>TRBV4-1|TRBJ1-4
ASSHGGSTNEKLF
>TRBV11-2|TRBJ2-2
ASSLDRRLAGDTGELF
>TRBV5-1|TRBJ1-1
ASSLEGLNTEAF